This T cell receptor (beta chain) was sequenced for a study of early T cells in non-severe SARS-CoV-2 infection. About the study: Unsorted whole blood bulk RNA was sequenced, with unpaired chains.

As part of library construction, unique molecular identifiers were attached to individual cDNA molecules. TCRdb re-called the 5' RACE reads with MiXCR, one entry per CDR3 protein. The sample gives 85,000 to 90,000 distinct CDR3 sequences, 12% to 15% of which show up once; 5% to 7.5% is in the top ten. On this clonotype itself: Its antigen is unknown.

Study-wide results and caveats: The matching step, a VDJdb search, favored anti-spike CD8 responses and missed private and CD4 specificities.

Germline V CDR1 and CDR2: SGDLS, YYNGEE. The CDR3 runs to 13 residues. Between the trimmed V and J ends, which lost 0 bases and 6 bases, there was a span of 10 bases. The specimen was whole blood. This sequence was found in an adult who was a healthcare worker with PCR-confirmed SARS-CoV-2 infection or an uninfected control (not recorded which). The chain joins TRBV9 to TRBJ2-7; TRBD2 might be the D (5 bases). In nucleotides, the CDR3 is TGTGCCAGCAGCGTAGGATCGGGAACCGAGCAGTACTTC. Its translation: CASSVGSGTEQYF.